This TCR beta chain came from a study of early T cells in non-severe SARS-CoV-2 infection. General study points: Comparison of clonotypes with VDJdb favored anti-spike CD8 responses while missing private and CD4 specificities.

Trimming at V came to 0 bases and at J to 3 bases, leaving 8 bases not matched to a gene. CDR3 length: 18 amino acids. CDR1 is DFQATT, CDR2 SNEGSKA, per germline (reference sequence). The sample holds many counts of this clonotype. Its specificity is not known. Individual cDNA molecules received unique molecular identifiers. TCRdb called the 5' RACE reads again in MiXCR, with one record for every CDR3 protein. The table includes some 98,000 distinct CDR3 sequences, around 17% detected once. The chain couples TRBV20-1 to TRBJ2-2, with TRBD2 identical over 12 bases. The sequenced sample consisted of whole blood. The receptor's source is an adult who was a healthcare worker with PCR-confirmed SARS-CoV-2 infection or an uninfected control (not recorded which). The CDR3 sequence is CSARDETSGSPHTGELFF. The CDR3 DNA sequence: TGCAGTGCTAGAGATGAGACTAGCGGGAGTCCACACACCGGGGAGCTGTTTTTT.